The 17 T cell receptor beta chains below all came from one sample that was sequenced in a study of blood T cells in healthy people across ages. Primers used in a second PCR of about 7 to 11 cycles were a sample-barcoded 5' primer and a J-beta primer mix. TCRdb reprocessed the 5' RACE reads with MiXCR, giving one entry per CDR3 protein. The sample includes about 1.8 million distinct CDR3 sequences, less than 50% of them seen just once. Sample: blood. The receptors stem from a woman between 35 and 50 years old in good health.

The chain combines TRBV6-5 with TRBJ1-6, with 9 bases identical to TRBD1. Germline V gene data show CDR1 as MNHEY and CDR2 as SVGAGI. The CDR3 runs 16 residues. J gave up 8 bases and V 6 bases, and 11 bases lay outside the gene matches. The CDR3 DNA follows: TGTGCCAGCAGCCTAACAGGGGGCTGGGTCGATTCACCCCTCCACTTT. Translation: CASSLTGGWVDSPLHF.

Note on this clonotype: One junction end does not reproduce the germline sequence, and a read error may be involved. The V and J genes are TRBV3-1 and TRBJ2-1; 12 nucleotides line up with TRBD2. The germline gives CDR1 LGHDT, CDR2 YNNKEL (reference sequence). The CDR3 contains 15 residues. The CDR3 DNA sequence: TGTACCAGCAGCCTAGCGGGGGGGCCGGAAAATGAGCAGTTCTTC. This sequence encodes CTSSLAGGPENEQFF.

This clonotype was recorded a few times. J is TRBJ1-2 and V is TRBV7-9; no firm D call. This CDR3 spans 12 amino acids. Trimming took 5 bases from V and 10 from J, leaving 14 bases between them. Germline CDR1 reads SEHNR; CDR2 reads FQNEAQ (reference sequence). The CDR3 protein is CASSGSAVHYTF. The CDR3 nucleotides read TGTGCCAGCAGCGGGTCGGCGGTCCACTACACCTTC.

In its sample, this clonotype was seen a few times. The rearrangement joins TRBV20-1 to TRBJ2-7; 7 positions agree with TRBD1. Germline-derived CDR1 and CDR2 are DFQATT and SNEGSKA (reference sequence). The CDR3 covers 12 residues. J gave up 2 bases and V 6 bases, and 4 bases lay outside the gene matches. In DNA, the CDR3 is TGCAGTGCCCCACAGGGGACCTACGAGCAGTACTTC. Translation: CSAPQGTYEQYF.

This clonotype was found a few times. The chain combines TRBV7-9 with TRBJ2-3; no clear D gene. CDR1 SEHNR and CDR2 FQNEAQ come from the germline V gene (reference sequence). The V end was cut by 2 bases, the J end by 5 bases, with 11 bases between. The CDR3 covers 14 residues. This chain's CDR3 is CASSLTEYRDTQYF. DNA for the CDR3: TGTGCCAGCAGCTTAACAGAGTATAGAGATACGCAGTATTTT. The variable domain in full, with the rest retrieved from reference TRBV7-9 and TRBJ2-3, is DTGVSQNPRHKITKRGQNVTFRCDPISEHNRLYWYRQTLGQGPEFLTYFQNEAQLEKSRLLSDRFSAERPKGSFSTLEIQRTEQGDSAMYLCASSLTEYRDTQYFGPGTRLTVL.

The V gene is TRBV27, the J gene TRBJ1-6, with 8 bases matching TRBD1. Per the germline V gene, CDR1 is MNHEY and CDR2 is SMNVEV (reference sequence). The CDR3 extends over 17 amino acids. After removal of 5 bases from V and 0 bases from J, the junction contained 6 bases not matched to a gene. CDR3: CASSQDRASSYNSPLHF. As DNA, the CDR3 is TGTGCCAGCAGTCAGGACAGGGCCAGCTCCTATAATTCACCCCTCCACTTT.

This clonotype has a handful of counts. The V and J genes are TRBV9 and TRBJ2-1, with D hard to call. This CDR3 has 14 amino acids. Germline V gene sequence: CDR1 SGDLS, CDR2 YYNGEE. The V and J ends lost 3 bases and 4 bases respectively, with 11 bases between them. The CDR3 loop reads CASSGRNSYNEQFF. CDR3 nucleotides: TGTGCCAGCAGCGGACGAAACTCGTACAATGAGCAGTTCTTC.

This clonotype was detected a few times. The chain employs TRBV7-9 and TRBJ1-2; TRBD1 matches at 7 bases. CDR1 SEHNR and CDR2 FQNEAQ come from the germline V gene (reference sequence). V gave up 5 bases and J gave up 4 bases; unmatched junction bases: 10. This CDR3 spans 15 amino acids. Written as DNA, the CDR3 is TGTGCCAGCAGCGTAAGGCAGGGGGAGACCTATGGCTACACCTTC. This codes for CASSVRQGETYGYTF. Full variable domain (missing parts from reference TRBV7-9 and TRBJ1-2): DTGVSQNPRHKITKRGQNVTFRCDPISEHNRLYWYRQTLGQGPEFLTYFQNEAQLEKSRLLSDRFSAERPKGSFSTLEIQRTEQGDSAMYLCASSVRQGETYGYTFGSGTRLTVV.

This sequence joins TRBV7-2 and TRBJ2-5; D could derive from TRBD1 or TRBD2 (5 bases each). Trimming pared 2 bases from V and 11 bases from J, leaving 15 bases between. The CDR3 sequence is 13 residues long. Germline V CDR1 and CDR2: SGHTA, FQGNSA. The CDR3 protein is CASSLNPRDGQYF. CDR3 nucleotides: TGTGCCAGCAGCTTAAACCCCAGGGACGGGCAGTACTTC.

The CDR3 DNA follows: TGTGCCAGCAGCTCATCTAGCGGGAAAGAGACCCAGTACTTC. It codes for CASSSSSGKETQYF. The chain employs TRBV7-2 and TRBJ2-7; 9 nucleotides line up with TRBD2. Near its end, the DNA agrees better with TRBJ2-5, so the J call may be wrong. There are 14 residues in the CDR3. Germline V gene data show CDR1 as SGHTA and CDR2 as FQGNSA.

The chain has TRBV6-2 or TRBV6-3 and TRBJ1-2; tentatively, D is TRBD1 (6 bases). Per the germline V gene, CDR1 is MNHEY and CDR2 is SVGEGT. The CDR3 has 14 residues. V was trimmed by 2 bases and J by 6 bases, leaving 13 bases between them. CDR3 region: CASSYVGAGNGYTF. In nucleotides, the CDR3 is TGTGCCAGCAGTTACGTGGGGGCAGGAAATGGCTACACCTTC.

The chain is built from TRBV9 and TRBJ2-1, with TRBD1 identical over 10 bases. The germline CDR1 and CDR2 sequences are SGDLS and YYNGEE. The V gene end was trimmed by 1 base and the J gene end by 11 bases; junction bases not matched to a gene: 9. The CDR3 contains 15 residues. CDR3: CASSVIGTGAGKQFF. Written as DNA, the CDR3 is TGTGCCAGCAGCGTAATTGGGACAGGGGCCGGAAAGCAGTTCTTC.

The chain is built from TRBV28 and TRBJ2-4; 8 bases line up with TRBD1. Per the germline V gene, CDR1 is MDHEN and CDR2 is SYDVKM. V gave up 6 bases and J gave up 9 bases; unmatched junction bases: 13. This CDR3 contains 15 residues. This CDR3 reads CASREGGQGMAIQYF. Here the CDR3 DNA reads TGTGCCAGCAGAGAAGGAGGACAGGGTATGGCCATTCAGTACTTC.

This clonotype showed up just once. CDR3 sequence (DNA): TGTGCCAGCAGTTTACCCACCCGACTAGCGGGGGGGCTGGAGACCCAGTACTTC. Translating it yields CASSLPTRLAGGLETQYF. The rearrangement uses TRBV28 and TRBJ2-5; 14 bases are shared with TRBD2. J gave up 5 bases and V 2 bases, and 10 bases lay outside the gene matches. Per the germline V gene, CDR1 is MDHEN and CDR2 is SYDVKM. This CDR3 is 18 amino acids long.

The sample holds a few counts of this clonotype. The CDR3 reads CATSDPETGNKETQYF. CDR3 nucleotides: TGTGCCACCAGTGATCCGGAGACAGGGAATAAAGAGACCCAGTACTTC. The chain links TRBV24-1 to TRBJ2-5, with 7 nucleotides matching TRBD1. With V trimmed by 3 bases and J by 3 bases, 9 bases remained unmatched. Germline V CDR1 and CDR2: KGHDR, SFDVKD. CDR3 length: 16 residues.

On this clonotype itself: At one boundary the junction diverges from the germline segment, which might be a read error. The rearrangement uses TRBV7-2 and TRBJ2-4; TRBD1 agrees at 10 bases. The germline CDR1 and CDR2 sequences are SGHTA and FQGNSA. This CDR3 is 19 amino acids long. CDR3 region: CASSLFRQGAGVAINIQYF. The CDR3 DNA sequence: TGTGCCAGCAGCTTATTTCGACAGGGGGCAGGGGTAGCCATAAACATTCAGTACTTC.

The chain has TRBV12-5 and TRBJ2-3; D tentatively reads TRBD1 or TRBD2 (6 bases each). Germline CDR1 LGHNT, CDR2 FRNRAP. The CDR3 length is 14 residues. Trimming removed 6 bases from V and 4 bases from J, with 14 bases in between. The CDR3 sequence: CASGLTGGADTQYF. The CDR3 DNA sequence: TGTGCTAGTGGCCTGACAGGAGGGGCAGATACGCAGTATTTT.